Listed here are 10 T cell receptor beta chains from one sample, sequenced in a study of cytomegalovirus exposure and HLA in healthy donors. The PCR employed 60 Vbeta primers together with 13 Jbeta primers. Clones were read by immunoSEQ multiplex PCR, and TCRdb kept only the in-frame ones, dropping some. Among 30,000 to 50,000 clones, 60% to 70% were seen once, and the ten largest hold about 4%. Sequencing was carried out using PBMCs. These receptors all stem from a man between 40 and 49 years old in good health and CMV-seronegative.

The J gene is TRBJ2-4, the V gene TRBV6-1; D is possibly TRBD1 (6 bases). With 5 bases removed from V and 1 base from J, the gap between germline ends came to 9 bases. The CDR3 runs 14 residues. Germline lookup yields CDR1 MNHNS and CDR2 SASEGT. The chain's CDR3 is CASSLTGAKNIQYF. CDR3 coding DNA: TGTGCCAGCAGTTTGACAGGCGCCAAAAACATTCAGTACTTC.

The V gene is TRBV18, the J gene TRBJ2-3; D is possibly TRBD1 (5 bases). Trimming took off 2 bases at V and 6 bases at J, with 15 bases between the two ends. From germline, CDR1 is KGHSH and CDR2 LQKENI. The CDR3 is made up of 15 amino acids. In DNA form, the CDR3 reads TGTGCCAGCTCACCAAGCAGACCCCCAGGGGATACGCAGTATTTT. Its translation is CASSPSRPPGDTQYF.

The chain carries TRBV5-6 and TRBJ2-7, with D tentatively TRBD2 (6 bases). V was trimmed by 4 bases and J by 3 bases, leaving 14 bases between them. The CDR3 loop spans 14 amino acids. The germline V gene has CDR1 SGHDT and CDR2 YYEEEE. CDR3 residues: CASSVGTPIYEQYF. CDR3 sequence (DNA): TGTGCCAGCAGCGTGGGGACTCCGATCTACGAGCAGTACTTC.

This CDR3 is CASSSTGRTGELFF. CDR3 in DNA: TGTGCCAGCAGCTCGACAGGGCGAACCGGGGAGCTGTTTTTT. The rearrangement joins TRBV7-9 to TRBJ2-2; 7 positions match TRBD1. Germline CDR1 is SEHNR and CDR2 is FQNEAQ (reference sequence). This CDR3 contains 14 residues. V shed 4 bases, J shed 5 bases, and the junction held 4 bases outside the gene matches.

The gene calls are TRBV30 and TRBJ1-2; weak D call: TRBD1 (5 bases). The CDR3 sequence is 12 residues long. V shed 4 bases and J shed 6 bases, with 12 bases lying between them. CDR1 is GTSNPN and CDR2 is SVGIG in the germline V gene (reference sequence). The CDR3 coding sequence is TGTGCCTGGATCGGGACTGTACATGGCTACACCTTC. Translating it yields CAWIGTVHGYTF.

V gene TRBV5-1 combines with J gene TRBJ1-4, with a tentative D call TRBD1 (5 bases). Trimming removed 5 bases from V and 4 bases from J, with 6 bases in between. The CDR3 extends over 12 amino acids. Germline CDR1 is SGHRS and CDR2 is YFSETQ. The CDR3 is CASRGGNEKLFF. Here the CDR3 DNA reads TGCGCCAGCAGGGGGGGTAATGAAAAACTGTTTTTT.

DNA for the CDR3: TGTGCCACAGGACAGCTCAACTCTGGGGCCAACGTCCTGACTTTC. Amino acid sequence: CATGQLNSGANVLTF. This rearrangement joins TRBV6-1 to TRBJ2-6; tentative D call: TRBD1 (6 bases). The germline V and J ends were trimmed by 10 bases and 0 bases, with 13 bases remaining between them. CDR1 and CDR2 from the germline V gene are MNHNS and SASEGT. The CDR3 length is 15 residues.

The genes are TRBV6-5 and TRBJ1-2; no reliable D call. The germline V and J ends were trimmed by 6 bases and 6 bases, with 17 bases remaining between them. Germline V gives CDR1 MNHEY, CDR2 SVGAGI. The CDR3 extends over 14 amino acids. DNA for the CDR3: TGTGCCAGCAGACCCGAGGTGGGTTCGGATGGCTACACCTTC. Translation: CASRPEVGSDGYTF.

The chain employs TRBV5-1 and TRBJ2-3; D might be TRBD2 (6 bases). The germline V gene encodes CDR1 SGHRS and CDR2 YFSETQ. The CDR3 sequence is 15 residues long. Deletions cut 4 bases from V and 2 bases from J, with 14 bases between. DNA for the CDR3: TGCGCCAGCAGCCCCGGGACTCCGAACACAGATACGCAGTATTTT. This sequence encodes CASSPGTPNTDTQYF.

There are a few counts of this clone. The chain has TRBV14 and TRBJ1-2; D not certain. The V gene's germline CDR1 is SGHDN and CDR2 FVKESK. Trimming took 2 bases from V and 0 from J, leaving 10 bases between them. CDR3 length equals 15 residues. Written as DNA, the CDR3 is TGTGCCAGCAGCCAATCCGGGCGGGCTAACTATGGCTACACCTTC. As protein: CASSQSGRANYGYTF.